The 9 T cell receptor beta chains presented below share a single source sample, sequenced in a study of shared clonotypes between healthy human individuals. The method was immunoSEQ multiplex PCR; TCRdb's version includes in-frame clones alone and lacks a portion of them. This table has about 2.1 million clones, about 93% appearing once. CD8 cells regarded as naive lacked CD45RO, were positively chosen for CCR7, and omitted terminally differentiated effector memory CD45RA+ cells. The sample taken for sequencing was naive CD8+ T cells from PBMCs. The source of these receptors is a man aged 18 to 30 in good health. Some clones in this sample may be carry-over from other donors' samples.

The rearrangement links TRBV5-1 to TRBJ2-5; D perhaps matches TRBD2 (5 bases). V lost 3 bases and J lost 2, with 23 bases in between. This CDR3 comprises 18 residues. Germline V gives CDR1 SGHRS, CDR2 YFSETQ. The CDR3 is CASSSSKERTGRQETQYF. CDR3 sequence (DNA): TGCGCCAGCAGCTCAAGTAAGGAGAGGACGGGGAGACAAGAGACCCAGTACTTC.

The rearrangement joins TRBV27 to TRBJ2-7, with a possible D match to TRBD1 (6 bases). CDR1 and CDR2 (germline): MNHEY, SMNVEV (reference sequence). The CDR3 loop spans 14 amino acids. Trimming cost V 3 bases and J 2 bases, with 11 bases left between them. The CDR3 nucleotides read TGTGCCAGCAGTTTTGGGGGCGCACCCTACGAGCAGTACTTC. Its translation is CASSFGGAPYEQYF.

This chain links TRBV27 with TRBJ1-5; no clear D gene. CDR1 and CDR2 from the germline V gene are MNHEY and SMNVEV (reference sequence). V shed 4 bases and J shed 3 bases, with 7 bases lying between them. The CDR3 spans 13 residues. In DNA, the CDR3 is TGTGCCAGCAGTTCTCAGAACAATCAGCCCCAGCATTTT. It specifies CASSSQNNQPQHF.

This clone showed up just a few times. This chain links TRBV19 with TRBJ2-2; perhaps TRBD2 as D (5 bases). The V end lost 2 bases, the J end lost 3 bases, and 10 bases lay between the germline ends. Germline assignment: CDR1 LNHDA and CDR2 SQIVND (reference sequence). There are 15 residues in the CDR3. Written as DNA, the CDR3 is TGTGCCAGTAGTATAAGGCAGGAGGACACCGGGGAGCTGTTTTTT. It is translated as CASSIRQEDTGELFF.

The chain recombines TRBV4-1 with TRBJ1-4; D might be TRBD1 (6 bases). The length of the CDR3 is 14 residues. Trimming removed 4 bases from V and 8 bases from J, with 14 bases in between. Germline V gene lookup returns CDR1 MGHRA and CDR2 YSYEKL. CDR3 in amino acids: CASSRAAGVEKLFF. The CDR3 DNA follows: TGCGCCAGCAGCCGGGCAGCAGGGGTAGAAAAACTGTTTTTT.

The V call is TRBV19, the J call TRBJ2-3; 11 bases are a match to TRBD1. Germline V gene lookup returns CDR1 LNHDA and CDR2 SQIVND (reference sequence). Trimming took 10 bases from V and 5 from J; bases not matched to a gene: 5. There are 13 residues in the CDR3. CDR3 DNA sequence: TGTGCCACCCGGGACAGGGGGGAAGATACGCAGTATTTT. The encoded protein is CATRDRGEDTQYF.

J is TRBJ2-1 and V is TRBV18; 7 positions match TRBD1. Germline V CDR1 and CDR2: KGHSH, LQKENI. The CDR3 loop spans 18 amino acids. J was trimmed by 2 bases and V by 3 bases; bases with no gene match: 13. The CDR3 reads CASSPIQTGNPTYNEQFF. The CDR3 nucleotides read TGTGCCAGCTCACCGATCCAGACAGGGAACCCCACCTACAATGAGCAGTTCTTC.

This clone appeared a single time. The chain links TRBV2 to TRBJ2-1; TRBD2 might be the D (5 bases). Trimming took 6 bases from V and 8 from J, leaving 11 bases between them. CDR1 is SNHLY and CDR2 is FYNNEI in the germline V gene. The CDR3 totals 12 residues. The DNA for the CDR3 is TGTGCCAGCAGGGCCGGGGAAGATGAGCAGTTCTTC. The encoded protein is CASRAGEDEQFF.

The chain has TRBV19 and TRBJ2-1, with D maybe TRBD2 (6 bases). Germline CDR1 LNHDA, CDR2 SQIVND (reference sequence). V was clipped by 5 bases and J by 0 bases, with 20 bases between them. The CDR3 runs to 18 residues. CDR3 DNA: TGTGCCAGTAGTTATAGCGGAGAAATACATAGCTCCTACAATGAGCAGTTCTTC. It encodes CASSYSGEIHSSYNEQFF.